The 4 T cell receptor beta chains listed next were all sequenced from one sample in a study of blood T cell repertoires in COVID-19. The data were produced by immunoSEQ multiplex PCR, yet TCRdb's version contains in-frame clones alone and is incomplete. The sample records approximately 120,000 clones, about 80% being singletons. The sequencing input was peripheral blood. The receptors originated from a man between 60 and 70 years old with acute or convalescent COVID-19.

This clone was observed once. The chain carries TRBV19 and TRBJ1-6, with no clear D. Trimming left V 4 bases short and J 0 bases short, with 4 bases between. The germline CDR1 and CDR2 sequences are LNHDA and SQIVND (reference sequence). This CDR3 spans 14 amino acids. CDR3 nucleotide sequence: TGTGCCAGTAGTACCAACTCCTATAATTCACCCCTCCACTTT. Protein: CASSTNSYNSPLHF. Drawing the rest from reference TRBV19 and TRBJ1-6, the complete variable domain is DGGITQSPKYLFRKEGQNVTLSCEQNLNHDAMYWYRQDPGQGLRLIYYSQIVNDFQKGDIAEGYSVSREKKESFPLTVTSAQKNPTAFYLCASSTNSYNSPLHFGNGTRLTVT.

The chain joins TRBV5-5 to TRBJ2-7; D might be TRBD1 (6 bases). The CDR3 totals 13 residues. The germline V gene has CDR1 SGHKS and CDR2 YYEKEE (reference sequence). Deletions cut 4 bases from V and 4 bases from J, with 12 bases between. CDR3 protein: CASSPGHGYEQYF. The DNA of the CDR3 is TGTGCCAGCAGCCCGGGACACGGATACGAGCAGTACTTC.

The rearrangement links TRBV19 to TRBJ1-1; the match to TRBD1 covers 7 bases. Germline V lookup: CDR1 LNHDA, CDR2 SQIVND (reference sequence). This CDR3 has 15 amino acids. V shed 2 bases, J shed 0 bases, and the junction held 3 bases outside the gene matches. CDR3 residues: CASSITGALNTEAFF. DNA of the CDR3: TGTGCCAGTAGTATAACAGGGGCCTTGAACACTGAAGCTTTCTTT.

This rearrangement joins TRBV7-9 to TRBJ2-1, with D maybe TRBD2 (5 bases). CDR3 length equals 14 residues. V was shortened by 8 bases and J by 2 bases, with 13 bases between the two germline ends. Per germline, CDR1 SEHNR and CDR2 FQNEAQ (reference sequence). The DNA for the CDR3 is TGTGCCAGCCGAGGGCTAGCCCCCTACAATGAGCAGTTCTTC. It specifies CASRGLAPYNEQFF.